Following are 31 T cell receptor beta chains from one sample sequenced in a study of human versus mouse CDR3 diversity and MHC coevolution. Data came from immunoSEQ multiplex PCR; TCRdb stores just in-frame clones and leaves some out. The sample has about 81,000 clones; just over 90% are singletons. Input material: naive CD4+ T cells from blood. Subset noted: CD45RO-negative CD62L-positive naive CD4 T cells. The receptors derive from a person aged 30 to 69 in good health.

The chain recombines TRBV28 with TRBJ1-4; D may be TRBD1 (5 bases). Trimming shortened V by 7 bases and J by 7 bases, and 19 bases separated the two germline ends. The germline CDR1 and CDR2 sequences are MDHEN and SYDVKM. The CDR3 contains 15 residues. DNA for the CDR3: TGTGCCAGCACCCCCGGCGGCCCGGGGGGTGAAAAACTGTTTTTT. This codes for CASTPGGPGGEKLFF.

The chain recombines TRBV7-2 with TRBJ1-2; 8 bases fit TRBD1. Germline values: CDR1 SGHTA, CDR2 FQGNSA. With V trimmed by 5 bases and J by 8 bases, 13 bases remained unmatched. This CDR3 comprises 15 residues. The CDR3 is CASSLTPTGDGGYTF. In DNA form, the CDR3 reads TGTGCCAGCAGCCTAACTCCGACAGGGGATGGCGGCTACACCTTC.

The chain employs TRBV9 and TRBJ1-1; D remains unclear. The V gene lost 3 bases and the J gene lost 0 bases, with 9 bases spanning the gap. Germline V CDR1 and CDR2: SGDLS, YYNGEE. The CDR3 is made up of 14 amino acids. Here the CDR3 reads CASSAHNVNTEAFF. The CDR3 DNA reads TGTGCCAGCAGCGCCCACAACGTGAACACTGAAGCTTTCTTT.

J is TRBJ2-3 and V is TRBV5-5; D is uncertain. The germline V gene has CDR1 SGHKS and CDR2 YYEKEE (reference sequence). The CDR3 loop spans 12 amino acids. The ends were cut back, 4 bases at V and 4 bases at J, with 7 bases in the middle. The CDR3 sequence is CASSLLSDTQYF. CDR3 in DNA: TGTGCCAGCAGCCTCCTCTCAGATACGCAGTATTTT.

The table lists this clone with a count of one. The V gene is TRBV7-9, the J gene TRBJ1-2; the D is unclear. Deletions cut 3 bases from V and 4 bases from J, with 15 bases between. The CDR3 contains 15 residues. The germline gives CDR1 SEHNR, CDR2 FQNEAQ (reference sequence). The CDR3 protein is CASSFSQVPRYGYTF. In DNA form, the CDR3 reads TGTGCCAGCAGCTTTTCCCAGGTCCCCCGCTATGGCTACACCTTC.

This sequence joins TRBV9 and TRBJ2-3, with TRBD1 identical over 8 bases. Losses at the gene ends were 3 bases for V and 1 base for J; bases not matched to a gene: 4. This CDR3 spans 15 amino acids. Germline V gene lookup returns CDR1 SGDLS and CDR2 YYNGEE. Written as DNA, the CDR3 is TGTGCCAGCAGCGCGGGACAGGTTGGCACAGATACGCAGTATTTT. Translation gives CASSAGQVGTDTQYF.

The chain uses TRBV6-6 and TRBJ2-7, with 8 nucleotides matching TRBD2. After removal of 5 bases from V and 6 bases from J, the junction contained 6 bases not matched to a gene. CDR1 and CDR2 (germline): MNHNY, SVGAGI (reference sequence). The CDR3 totals 13 residues. The CDR3 bases are TGTGCCAGCAGTCGTAGCGGGAAAGGCGAGCAGTACTTC. Protein: CASSRSGKGEQYF.

CDR3 nucleotides: TGTGCCAGCAGTTACTCGAGAGGGTATATGAACACTGAAGCTTTCTTT. Protein product: CASSYSRGYMNTEAFF. The V and J genes are TRBV6-5 and TRBJ1-1; D remains unclear. The germline CDR1 and CDR2 sequences are MNHEY and SVGAGI. V shed 0 bases and J shed 0 bases, with 11 bases lying between them. This CDR3 has 16 amino acids.

The chain combines TRBV7-9 with TRBJ1-2, with D tentatively TRBD1 (6 bases). The germline CDR1 and CDR2 sequences are SEHNR and FQNEAQ (reference sequence). This CDR3 is built from 17 residues. V was clipped by 6 bases and J by 3 bases, with 23 bases between them. In DNA, the CDR3 is TGTGCCAGCAGATCCGTCCAACAGGGCCTCGCGGACTATGGCTACACCTTC. Amino acids: CASRSVQQGLADYGYTF.

V gene TRBV7-6 combines with J gene TRBJ2-7; D is uncertain. Germline CDR1 SGHVS, CDR2 FNYEAQ. This CDR3 is built from 15 residues. Trimming cost V 4 bases and J 2 bases, with 15 bases left between them. The CDR3 here is CASSSNPGLPYEQYF. The DNA of the CDR3 is TGTGCCAGCAGCTCTAATCCGGGTCTACCCTACGAGCAGTACTTC.

The J gene is TRBJ2-1, the V gene TRBV6-1; 8 bases are a match to TRBD2. The length of the CDR3 is 15 residues. Trimming at V came to 8 bases and at J to 14 bases, leaving 20 bases not matched to a gene. CDR1 is MNHNS, CDR2 SASEGT, per germline. The CDR3 here is CASEGGGSGKEMKFF. CDR3 coding DNA: TGTGCCAGCGAGGGAGGGGGTAGCGGGAAAGAAATGAAGTTCTTC.

V and J are TRBV7-8 and TRBJ2-5; 9 nucleotides line up with TRBD1. Germline CDR1 is SGHVS and CDR2 is FQNEAQ. This CDR3 comprises 15 residues. J gave up 5 bases and V 5 bases, and 9 bases lay outside the gene matches. CDR3 nucleotides: TGTGCCAGCAGCCCCGGGACAGGGAACAGGGAGACCCAGTACTTC. This codes for CASSPGTGNRETQYF.

The chain is built from TRBV9 and TRBJ1-1; maybe TRBD1 (6 bases). This CDR3 region has 13 residues. CDR1 is SGDLS and CDR2 is YYNGEE in the germline V gene. Trimming removed 5 bases at V and 3 bases at J, with 11 bases between. CDR3 protein: CASSEQGYTEAFF. The DNA for the CDR3 is TGTGCCAGCAGTGAGCAGGGGTACACTGAAGCTTTCTTT.

The J gene is TRBJ2-5, the V gene TRBV15, with 7 bases fitting TRBD1. The CDR3 sequence is 12 residues long. Germline CDR1 is LNHNV and CDR2 is YYDKDF (reference sequence). V was pared by 5 bases and J by 13 bases, with 10 bases of the junction left unmatched. DNA for the CDR3: TGTGCCACCAGCCCCCGACAGGGCAGTCTGTACTTC. This sequence encodes CATSPRQGSLYF.

V usage is TRBV27 and J usage is TRBJ1-2, with D perhaps TRBD1 (5 bases). CDR3 size: 14 residues. Germline CDR1 MNHEY, CDR2 SMNVEV (reference sequence). V was pared by 5 bases and J by 5 bases, with 15 bases between. CDR3 DNA sequence: TGTGCCAGCAGTCCCCAGCGGGGACGGTATGGCTACACCTTC. Amino acids: CASSPQRGRYGYTF.

The gene calls are TRBV6-5 and TRBJ2-2, with D tentatively TRBD2 (5 bases). CDR1 is MNHEY and CDR2 is SVGAGI in the germline V gene. The CDR3 extends over 15 amino acids. V gave up 5 bases and J gave up 2 bases, with 12 bases separating them. The DNA for the CDR3 is TGTGCCAGCAGTCCCCGCCGGGGTAACACCGGGGAGCTGTTTTTT. It is translated as CASSPRRGNTGELFF.

The genes are TRBV15 and TRBJ1-4; 11 positions agree with TRBD1. Germline CDR1 reads LNHNV; CDR2 reads YYDKDF (reference sequence). Unmatched junction bases numbered 15, after V lost 3 bases and J lost 0 bases. The CDR3 length is 21 residues. The CDR3 sequence is CATSSRTGGYQGGSTNEKLFF. Written as DNA, the CDR3 is TGTGCCACCAGCAGTCGGACAGGGGGCTATCAGGGCGGCTCAACTAATGAAAAACTGTTTTTT.

The chain recombines TRBV9 with TRBJ2-3, with D possibly matching TRBD2 (5 bases). The CDR3 loop spans 16 amino acids. V lost 0 bases to trimming and J lost 0 bases, with 11 bases between them. Germline CDR1 is SGDLS and CDR2 is YYNGEE. The CDR3 bases are TGTGCCAGCAGCGTAGGGTCTAGCTTTAGCACAGATACGCAGTATTTT. This gives the protein CASSVGSSFSTDTQYF.

This chain connects TRBV2 to TRBJ1-2; a weak D match, TRBD1 (6 bases). The CDR3 spans 15 residues. Trimming took off 1 base at V and 4 bases at J, with 13 bases between the two ends. CDR1 is SNHLY and CDR2 is FYNNEI in the germline V gene. The DNA of the CDR3 is TGTGCCAGCAGTGAAGAGGCAGGGGCCGGCTATGGCTACACCTTC. Translated, it gives CASSEEAGAGYGYTF. The full variable domain, rest sourced from reference TRBV2 and TRBJ1-2, is EPEVTQTPSHQVTQMGQEVILRCVPISNHLYFYWYRQILGQKVEFLVSFYNNEISEKSEIFDDQFSVERPDGSNFTLKIRSTKLEDSAMYFCASSEEAGAGYGYTFGSGTRLTVV.

V and J are TRBV18 and TRBJ1-1, with D tentatively TRBD1 (5 bases). This CDR3 is 12 amino acids long. The V end lost 2 bases, the J end lost 8 bases, and 9 bases lay between the germline ends. Germline CDR1 is KGHSH and CDR2 is LQKENI. CDR3 sequence reads: CASSPGAGEAFF. In DNA, the CDR3 is TGTGCCAGCTCACCAGGGGCAGGGGAAGCTTTCTTT.

This rearrangement joins TRBV6-5 to TRBJ1-1; a possible D gene is TRBD1 (5 bases). V was clipped by 4 bases and J by 0 bases, with 12 bases between them. The CDR3 spans 15 residues. From germline, CDR1 is MNHEY and CDR2 SVGAGI. This CDR3 reads CASSSGGSLNTEAFF. The CDR3 DNA sequence: TGTGCCAGCAGTTCCGGGGGGAGCCTGAACACTGAAGCTTTCTTT.

This chain connects TRBV27 to TRBJ2-3, with TRBD2 identical over 8 bases. V dropped 7 bases and J dropped 4; count of bases not matched to a gene: 10. CDR3 length: 15 residues. Germline assignment: CDR1 MNHEY and CDR2 SMNVEV (reference sequence). CDR3 loop: CASNRGRTGADTQYF. CDR3 bases: TGTGCCAGCAACCGCGGGAGGACCGGAGCAGATACGCAGTATTTT.

The chain uses TRBV4-1 and TRBJ1-4; weak D call: TRBD1 (5 bases). The ends were cut back, 4 bases at V and 0 bases at J, with 12 bases in the middle. In germline, CDR1 is MGHRA, CDR2 YSYEKL. CDR3 length equals 16 residues. This CDR3 is CASSRGGLATNEKLFF. The CDR3 coding sequence is TGCGCCAGCAGCCGGGGGGGACTTGCAACTAATGAAAAACTGTTTTTT.

This chain connects TRBV6-5 to TRBJ2-2; TRBD1 matches at 9 bases. With V trimmed by 4 bases and J by 7 bases, 4 bases remained unmatched. Germline CDR1 reads MNHEY; CDR2 reads SVGAGI. The CDR3 consists of 14 residues. The CDR3 spells CASSLQGAIGELFF. The CDR3 DNA is TGTGCCAGCAGTTTACAGGGGGCAATCGGGGAGCTGTTTTTT.

V and J are TRBV10-3 and TRBJ2-1; 11 positions agree with TRBD1. This CDR3 has 14 residues. V shed 5 bases and J 7 bases; nucleotides not matched to a gene: 4. Germline assignment: CDR1 ENHRY and CDR2 SYGVKD. This CDR3 is CAISSGTGGNEQFF. In nucleotides, the CDR3 is TGTGCCATCAGTTCCGGGACAGGGGGGAATGAGCAGTTCTTC.

J is TRBJ1-1 and V is TRBV6-4; 9 bases are a match to TRBD1. The J segment lost 9 bases and the V segment lost 2 bases, leaving 13 bases of the junction unmatched. Germline V CDR1 and CDR2: MRHNA, SNTAGT. This CDR3 comprises 16 residues. CDR3 coding DNA: TGTGCCAGCAGTGACGGTATGGGACAGGGAATAGGTCAAGCTTTCTTT. Residues: CASSDGMGQGIGQAFF.

The chain combines TRBV2 with TRBJ2-7, with TRBD2 matching 9 bases. Trimming cost V 8 bases and J 2 bases; bases outside gene matches: 7. The CDR3 sequence is 14 residues long. Per germline, CDR1 SNHLY and CDR2 FYNNEI. The CDR3 loop is CASGRTSVPYEQYF. The CDR3 DNA reads TGTGCCAGCGGTCGGACTAGCGTCCCCTACGAGCAGTACTTC.

The rearrangement links TRBV7-9 to TRBJ1-1, with D perhaps TRBD1 (5 bases). The CDR3 runs 15 residues. V lost 4 bases and J lost 5, with 17 bases in between. CDR1 and CDR2 from the germline V gene are SEHNR and FQNEAQ (reference sequence). The CDR3 DNA reads TGTGCCAGCAGCTCCCGTGCCGTTGGGGGGACTGAAGCTTTCTTT. It translates to CASSSRAVGGTEAFF.

This chain joins TRBV9 and TRBJ1-4; D remains unclear. V was trimmed by 4 bases and J by 8 bases, leaving 12 bases between them. CDR1 and CDR2 (germline): SGDLS, YYNGEE. This CDR3 contains 13 residues. The CDR3 spells CASSLTPEEKLFF. In DNA form, the CDR3 reads TGTGCCAGCAGCTTAACGCCCGAGGAAAAACTGTTTTTT.

In this sample, this clone turned up once. The chain carries TRBV2 and TRBJ1-1; 11 bases are shared with TRBD1. Trimming took 2 bases from V and 1 from J; bases not matched to a gene: 3. This CDR3 is 16 amino acids long. Germline CDR1 reads SNHLY; CDR2 reads FYNNEI. DNA for the CDR3: TGTGCCAGCAGTGAACGGACAGGGGGCGCGAACACTGAAGCTTTCTTT. Translation: CASSERTGGANTEAFF.

CDR3 DNA: TGTGCCAGCAGTTTAGATCGTCTCGGGAATCAGCCCCAGCATTTT. Translating it yields CASSLDRLGNQPQHF. V gene TRBV28 combines with J gene TRBJ1-5; no clear D gene. CDR1 MDHEN and CDR2 SYDVKM come from the germline V gene. The CDR3 consists of 15 residues. Between the trimmed V and J ends, which lost 2 bases and 4 bases, there was a span of 12 bases. Supplemented by reference TRBV28 and TRBJ1-5, the full variable domain reads DVKVTQSSRYLVKRTGEKVFLECVQDMDHENMFWYRQDPGLGLRLIYFSYDVKMKEKGDIPEGYSVSREKKERFSLILESASTNQTSMYLCASSLDRLGNQPQHFGDGTRLSIL.